These 8 T cell receptor beta chains were all obtained from the same sample, sequenced in a study of regulatory T cells in long-lasting Graves disease. Time point reported: newly diagnosed GD, antithyroid drugs for less than 3 months. The TCR library was made from RNA that had been extracted from PBMCs in TRIzol. Both iRepertoire HTBI primers and Arm-PCR of CDR3 regions were used to build the TCR beta libraries. TCRdb used MiXCR to reprocess the multiplex PCR reads, holding one entry per CDR3 protein. The profile covers about 540,000 distinct CDR3 sequences, with roughly 12% appearing a single time and roughly a tenth taken by the ten largest. The same data also went into a second study, on T cells in Graves' hyperthyroidism and ophthalmopathy.

Sequencing used peripheral blood mononuclear cells (PBMCs), obtained at new diagnosis, from a patient treated with antithyroid drugs. The receptor source for this set is a man aged 30-40 years with Graves disease.

In its sample, this clonotype was seen many times. The chain recombines TRBV2 with TRBJ2-1; D possibly corresponds to TRBD2 (6 bases). Germline values: CDR1 SNHLY, CDR2 FYNNEI. The CDR3 spans 15 residues. V was pared by 6 bases and J by 0 bases, with 12 bases between. The DNA of the CDR3 is TGTGCCAGCAGGGAGGGACCGAGCTCCTACAATGAGCAGTTCTTC. This translates into CASREGPSSYNEQFF.

This clonotype was detected many times. V is TRBV29-1 and J is TRBJ1-1, with a weak D call TRBD1 (5 bases). The ends were cut back, 7 bases at V and 3 bases at J, with 12 bases in the middle. Germline lookup yields CDR1 SQVTM and CDR2 ANQGSEA. The CDR3 runs 12 residues. The CDR3 protein is CSADSLDTEAFF. The CDR3 DNA follows: TGCAGCGCTGACAGTTTGGACACTGAAGCTTTCTTT.

The CDR3 DNA is TGCAGTGCCTTAGCGGGAGTGTCCTACAATGAGCAGTTCTTC. The encoded protein is CSALAGVSYNEQFF. This chain links TRBV20-1 with TRBJ2-1, with 9 nucleotides matching TRBD2. The CDR3 runs 14 residues. J gave up 1 base and V 6 bases, and 4 bases lay outside the gene matches. From germline, CDR1 is DFQATT and CDR2 SNEGSKA (reference sequence).

This clonotype was observed at least ten times. This chain joins TRBV7-9 and TRBJ2-1; possible D gene TRBD1, 6 bases. The V gene lost 3 bases and the J gene lost 5 bases, with 8 bases spanning the gap. The CDR3 spans 13 residues. CDR1 is SEHNR and CDR2 is FQNEAQ in the germline V gene (reference sequence). CDR3 nucleotide sequence: TGTGCCAGCAGCTTCACAGGGCACAATGAGCAGTTCTTC. Translating gives CASSFTGHNEQFF.

This clonotype showed up many times. V usage is TRBV7-8 and J usage is TRBJ2-1; D is unresolved. V gave up 1 base and J gave up 4 bases, with 5 bases separating them. CDR1 and CDR2 (germline): SGHVS, FQNEAQ. CDR3 length: 13 amino acids. The CDR3 loop reads CASSLDVYNEQFF. The CDR3 nucleotides are TGTGCCAGCAGCTTAGACGTATACAATGAGCAGTTCTTC.

In this sample, this clonotype turned up many times. The chain combines TRBV12-3 or TRBV12-4 with TRBJ2-3; TRBD2 agrees at 7 bases. The length of the CDR3 is 18 residues. The junction had 17 bases not matched to a gene; V was cut back by 3 bases and J by 5 bases. The CDR3 nucleotides read TGTGCCAGCAGTTTCCCCCCGGGAGCGGGCGGGAGTGGAGATACGCAGTATTTT. This codes for CASSFPPGAGGSGDTQYF.

This clonotype has just a few counts. The chain uses TRBV20-1 and TRBJ1-5, with D tentatively TRBD1 (6 bases). The CDR3 runs 15 residues. Germline V gives CDR1 DFQATT, CDR2 SNEGSKA (reference sequence). Trimming shortened V by 3 bases and J by 3 bases, and 15 bases separated the two germline ends. CDR3 amino acids: CSASVSGHLNQPQHF. In DNA, the CDR3 is TGCAGTGCTAGTGTCTCGGGACATCTCAATCAGCCCCAGCATTTT.

This clonotype was seen at least ten times. The rearrangement links TRBV6-1 to TRBJ2-7; no clear D gene. V dropped 6 bases and J dropped 3 bases, with 12 bases sitting between them. Germline V CDR1 and CDR2: MNHNS, SASEGT. The CDR3 loop spans 13 amino acids. The CDR3 sequence: CASRRGKNYEQYF. CDR3 coding DNA: TGTGCCAGCAGACGCGGCAAGAACTACGAGCAGTACTTC.